These 28 T cell receptor beta chains were all obtained from the same sample, sequenced in a study of cytomegalovirus exposure and HLA in healthy donors. Clones were read by immunoSEQ multiplex PCR, and TCRdb kept only the in-frame ones, dropping some. The sample includes roughly 140,000 clones, 85% to 90% of them seen just once. Input material: PBMCs. The source of these receptors is a woman between 18 and 30 years old in good health and CMV-seropositive.

CDR3 bases: TGTGCCAGCAATTTACGAGAGACTAGCGGGAGTGGCACCGGGGAGCTGTTTTTT. Its translation is CASNLRETSGSGTGELFF. The V and J genes are TRBV7-8 and TRBJ2-2; 12 bases fit TRBD2. CDR3 length: 18 residues. Trimming took 7 bases from V and 4 from J; bases not matched to a gene: 13. CDR1 is SGHVS, CDR2 FQNEAQ, per germline.

The chain joins TRBV5-1 to TRBJ2-1; 14 bases align to TRBD2. V was pared by 4 bases and J by 8 bases, with 5 bases of the junction left unmatched. The CDR3 has 15 residues. Germline assignment: CDR1 SGHRS and CDR2 YFSETQ. CDR3 DNA sequence: TGCGCCAGCAGCCCCCGACTAGCGGGAGGGGATGAGCAGTTCTTC. Translating it yields CASSPRLAGGDEQFF.

V and J are TRBV2 and TRBJ2-5, with D possibly matching TRBD2 (5 bases). This CDR3 is built from 11 residues. In germline, CDR1 is SNHLY, CDR2 FYNNEI. V shed 10 bases and J shed 7 bases, with 13 bases lying between them. The CDR3 loop reads CATPERGTQYF. The DNA of the CDR3 is TGTGCCACCCCGGAACGGGGGACCCAGTACTTC.

CDR3 DNA sequence: TGTGCCATCAAAGAGACAGATGGGACCCAGTACTTC. Protein: CAIKETDGTQYF. The V gene is TRBV10-3, the J gene TRBJ2-5; D perhaps matches TRBD1 (5 bases). The CDR3 spans 12 residues. Trimming took 7 bases from V and 7 from J, leaving 13 bases between them. CDR1 is ENHRY, CDR2 SYGVKD, per germline.

The chain has TRBV5-1 and TRBJ2-7, with 10 bases lining up with TRBD2. V shed 8 bases, J shed 3 bases, and the junction held 11 bases outside the gene matches. This CDR3 contains 15 residues. Germline V lookup: CDR1 SGHRS, CDR2 YFSETQ. This CDR3 reads CASQGLAGEYYEQYF. The CDR3 DNA is TGCGCCAGTCAGGGTCTAGCGGGGGAGTACTACGAGCAGTACTTC.

The rearrangement joins TRBV2 to TRBJ2-5; tentatively, D is TRBD1 (6 bases). The germline gives CDR1 SNHLY, CDR2 FYNNEI. Trimming cost V 4 bases and J 1 base, with 13 bases left between them. The CDR3 is 15 amino acids. CDR3 in amino acids: CASSVLGQIQETQYF. The CDR3 region has the DNA TGTGCCAGCAGTGTTCTTGGACAGATCCAAGAGACCCAGTACTTC. Based on the CDR3 plus reference TRBV2 and TRBJ2-5, the full variable domain is EPEVTQTPSHQVTQMGQEVILRCVPISNHLYFYWYRQILGQKVEFLVSFYNNEISEKSEIFDDQFSVERPDGSNFTLKIRSTKLEDSAMYFCASSVLGQIQETQYFGPGTRLLVL.

The V call is TRBV5-6, the J call TRBJ2-7; TRBD2 agrees at 7 bases. Germline V gene lookup returns CDR1 SGHDT and CDR2 YYEEEE. The CDR3 is 14 residues long. J lost 5 bases, V lost 6 bases, and 11 bases had no gene match. CDR3 sequence (DNA): TGTGCCAGCACCAAGGGCGGGAGAAAAAACGAGCAGTACTTC. Translated, it gives CASTKGGRKNEQYF.

The chain employs TRBV6-1 and TRBJ1-1; D not resolved. This CDR3 comprises 15 residues. From germline, CDR1 is MNHNS and CDR2 SASEGT. The germline V and J ends were trimmed by 2 bases and 5 bases, with 15 bases remaining between them. The chain's CDR3 is CASSEPYEGRTEAFF. The DNA for the CDR3 is TGTGCCAGCAGTGAACCCTACGAGGGCCGGACTGAAGCTTTCTTT.

The chain has TRBV27 and TRBJ2-7; D may be TRBD1 (6 bases). Trimming left V 4 bases short and J 2 bases short, with 18 bases between. The germline CDR1 and CDR2 sequences are MNHEY and SMNVEV (reference sequence). The CDR3 is made up of 16 amino acids. The CDR3 DNA is TGTGCCAGCAGTTCGACCCCGAGGGACACGGCCTACGAGCAGTACTTC. Its translation is CASSSTPRDTAYEQYF.

In its sample, this clone was seen once. The chain employs TRBV2 and TRBJ2-5, with TRBD2 matching over 9 bases. V lost 1 base to trimming and J lost 4 bases; unmatched junction nucleotides: 4. The CDR3 is 15 amino acids. Per the germline V gene, CDR1 is SNHLY and CDR2 is FYNNEI. CDR3: CASSEEAGGVETQYF. CDR3 coding DNA: TGTGCCAGCAGTGAAGAGGCGGGGGGGGTAGAGACCCAGTACTTC.

The CDR3: CASSPGTLLGYGYTF. The CDR3 nucleotides read TGTGCCAGCTCACCCGGGACATTACTAGGGTATGGCTACACCTTC. This chain joins TRBV18 and TRBJ1-2; D possibly corresponds to TRBD1 (6 bases). V was clipped by 3 bases and J by 5 bases, with 16 bases between them. Germline CDR1 and CDR2: KGHSH and LQKENI. The CDR3 runs 15 residues. The complete variable domain, with remaining parts taken from reference TRBV18 and TRBJ1-2, reads NAGVMQNPRHLVRRRGQEARLRCSPMKGHSHVYWYRQLPEEGLKFMVYLQKENIIDESGMPKERFSAEFPKEGPSILRIQQVVRGDSAAYFCASSPGTLLGYGYTFGSGTRLTVV.

The J gene is TRBJ1-1, the V gene TRBV30, with 7 bases matching TRBD1. Losses at the gene ends were 1 base for V and 6 bases for J; bases not matched to a gene: 2. Germline assignment: CDR1 GTSNPN and CDR2 SVGIG (reference sequence). CDR3 length equals 12 residues. The CDR3: CAWSAQGAEAFF. The CDR3, as DNA: TGTGCCTGGAGTGCCCAGGGGGCTGAAGCTTTCTTT. Full variable domain (rest looked up from reference TRBV30 and TRBJ1-1): SQTIHQWPATLVQPVGSPLSLECTVEGTSNPNLYWYRQAAGRGLQLLFYSVGIGQISSEVPQNLSASRPQDRQFILSSKKLLLSDSGFYLCAWSAQGAEAFFGQGTRLTVV.

The chain couples TRBV5-1 to TRBJ1-1, with 9 bases that match TRBD1. The CDR3 totals 16 residues. Germline trimming cut 1 base from V and 4 bases from J; bases unmatched to any gene: 8. From germline, CDR1 is SGHRS and CDR2 YFSETQ. The CDR3 here is CASSLTGGPGGTEAFF. CDR3 coding DNA: TGCGCCAGCAGCTTGACAGGGGGCCCCGGCGGCACTGAAGCTTTCTTT.

The rearrangement joins TRBV9 to TRBJ2-7; D is perhaps TRBD1 (6 bases). CDR3 length: 14 amino acids. The V gene's germline CDR1 is SGDLS and CDR2 YYNGEE. With 3 bases removed from V and 5 bases from J, the gap between germline ends came to 15 bases. The CDR3 is CASSGAGTTDEQYF. CDR3 nucleotides: TGTGCCAGCAGCGGAGCCGGGACAACTGACGAGCAGTACTTC.

V usage is TRBV29-1 and J usage is TRBJ1-2; perhaps TRBD1 as D (5 bases). Germline CDR1 SQVTM, CDR2 ANQGSEA. V dropped 4 bases and J dropped 7 bases, with 10 bases sitting between them. The CDR3 covers 11 residues. The CDR3 sequence: CSVGREGGYTF. Written as DNA, the CDR3 is TGCAGCGTTGGCAGGGAAGGTGGCTACACCTTC.

V gene TRBV2 combines with J gene TRBJ1-3, with a possible D match to TRBD1 (5 bases). The germline gives CDR1 SNHLY, CDR2 FYNNEI. Between the trimmed V and J ends, which lost 2 bases and 4 bases, there was a span of 12 bases. The CDR3 extends over 15 amino acids. CDR3: CASSEWAGLGNTIYF. Here the CDR3 DNA reads TGTGCCAGCAGTGAATGGGCAGGGTTGGGAAACACCATATATTTT. The full variable domain, in which reference TRBV2 and TRBJ1-3 provide the parts outside the CDR3, is EPEVTQTPSHQVTQMGQEVILRCVPISNHLYFYWYRQILGQKVEFLVSFYNNEISEKSEIFDDQFSVERPDGSNFTLKIRSTKLEDSAMYFCASSEWAGLGNTIYFGEGSWLTVV.

The chain has TRBV30 and TRBJ1-2; TRBD1 matches 7 bases. V shed 3 bases, J shed 6 bases, and the junction held 7 bases outside the gene matches. Germline CDR1 GTSNPN, CDR2 SVGIG (reference sequence). The CDR3 is made up of 13 amino acids. Written as DNA, the CDR3 is TGTGCCTGGAGCCCTGACAGGGCGGATGGCTACACCTTC. Translating gives CAWSPDRADGYTF.

This clone was found once. The V gene is TRBV7-2, the J gene TRBJ2-3; D is uncertain. Germline V gene data show CDR1 as SGHTA and CDR2 as FQGNSA. Trimming pared 1 base from V and 8 bases from J, leaving 16 bases between. The CDR3 loop spans 15 amino acids. In nucleotides, the CDR3 is TGTGCCAGCAGCTTAGGGGTCCAAGGTGGCGGTACGCAGTATTTT. Translation: CASSLGVQGGGTQYF.

The rearrangement uses TRBV7-2 and TRBJ2-1; a weak D match, TRBD1 (6 bases). The CDR3 runs 18 residues. Per germline, CDR1 SGHTA and CDR2 FQGNSA. Trimming pared 5 bases from V and 3 bases from J, leaving 23 bases between. The CDR3 loop reads CASSPQPTGFRIYNEQFF. DNA for the CDR3: TGTGCCAGCAGCCCCCAGCCAACAGGGTTTAGGATCTACAATGAGCAGTTCTTC.

This chain links TRBV6-5 with TRBJ2-1; 14 nucleotides align to TRBD2. Germline CDR1 reads MNHEY; CDR2 reads SVGAGI. The V segment lost 6 bases and the J segment 10 bases; nucleotides outside the gene matches: 8. CDR3 length equals 15 residues. CDR3 residues: CASSSEGLAGVEQFF. DNA of the CDR3: TGTGCCAGCAGCAGCGAGGGACTAGCGGGAGTCGAGCAGTTCTTC.

J is TRBJ2-1 and V is TRBV27, with D unclear. V was shortened by 8 bases and J by 0 bases, with 11 bases between the two germline ends. Germline CDR1 MNHEY, CDR2 SMNVEV (reference sequence). This CDR3 has 14 residues. This CDR3 reads CASAQLNSYNEQFF. The DNA of the CDR3 is TGTGCCAGCGCCCAACTAAACTCCTACAATGAGCAGTTCTTC.

This clone was counted between two and nine times. The chain uses TRBV19 and TRBJ2-7; 10 nucleotides line up with TRBD1. Looked up from germline, CDR1 is LNHDA and CDR2 is SQIVND (reference sequence). The CDR3 loop spans 14 amino acids. The ends lost 2 bases at V and 7 bases at J; junction bases unmatched: 5. For the CDR3, the DNA is TGTGCCAGTAGTATATCGGGACAGGGGACGGAGCAGTACTTC. Translation: CASSISGQGTEQYF.

This clone was seen ten or more times. V and J are TRBV7-7 and TRBJ2-2, with D possibly TRBD1 on 5 matching bases. This CDR3 contains 13 residues. V dropped 1 base and J dropped 6 bases, with 6 bases sitting between them. Per germline, CDR1 SSHAT and CDR2 FNYEAQ (reference sequence). The CDR3 sequence: CASSLVGAGELFF. In DNA, the CDR3 is TGTGCCAGCAGCTTAGTAGGGGCCGGGGAGCTGTTTTTT.

J is TRBJ2-1 and V is TRBV29-1, with 13 bases lining up with TRBD2. This CDR3 is 18 amino acids long. V was pared by 4 bases and J by 0 bases, with 9 bases of the junction left unmatched. CDR1 and CDR2 (germline): SQVTM, ANQGSEA. The CDR3 sequence is CSVGGTSGIGSSYNEQFF. CDR3 bases: TGCAGCGTTGGAGGGACTAGCGGGATAGGGAGCTCCTACAATGAGCAGTTCTTC.

This chain uses TRBV28 with TRBJ2-2, with TRBD1 matching 9 bases. Per the germline V gene, CDR1 is MDHEN and CDR2 is SYDVKM. V shed 4 bases and J 7 bases; nucleotides not matched to a gene: 4. The CDR3 is 14 amino acids. CDR3 loop: CASSSTGGSGELFF. Written as DNA, the CDR3 is TGTGCCAGCAGTTCAACAGGGGGCAGCGGGGAGCTGTTTTTT.

The chain carries TRBV11-2 and TRBJ2-2, with 8 bases matching TRBD2. The ends lost 5 bases at V and 1 base at J; junction bases unmatched: 6. CDR1 is SGHAT and CDR2 is FQNNGV in the germline V gene. The CDR3 has 16 amino acids. CDR3 DNA: TGTGCCAGCAGCCTCCGGACTAGCTTGAACACCGGGGAGCTGTTTTTT. It translates to CASSLRTSLNTGELFF.

J is TRBJ1-3 and V is TRBV6-1, with a tentative D call TRBD1 (5 bases). This CDR3 has 15 amino acids. V was pared by 3 bases and J by 2 bases, with 11 bases between. CDR1 MNHNS and CDR2 SASEGT come from the germline V gene. CDR3 sequence: CASSDVVRAGNTIYF. CDR3 DNA: TGTGCCAGCAGTGATGTCGTCAGGGCTGGAAACACCATATATTTT.

The chain combines TRBV7-2 with TRBJ2-3; perhaps TRBD1 as D (5 bases). Trimming took off 1 base at V and 3 bases at J, with 11 bases between the two ends. From germline, CDR1 is SGHTA and CDR2 FQGNSA. The CDR3 contains 15 residues. The CDR3 region is CASSLGGVNTDTQYF. CDR3 DNA: TGTGCCAGCAGCTTAGGGGGCGTTAATACAGATACGCAGTATTTT.